These 20 T cell receptor beta chains came from one sample sequenced in a study of T cell responses to AZD1222 COVID-19 vaccine. Some clones are missing from TCRdb's copy, which holds only in-frame ones; the method was immunoSEQ multiplex PCR. The sample records around 130,000 clones, 88% being singletons. Sequenced material: peripheral blood, taken 28 days after the second AZD1222 dose. These receptors came from an adult who received the AZD1222 COVID-19 vaccine.

This chain connects TRBV19 to TRBJ1-5; the D is unclear. Trimming took off 1 base at V and 2 bases at J, with 9 bases between the two ends. CDR1 LNHDA and CDR2 SQIVND come from the germline V gene (reference sequence). The CDR3 loop spans 15 amino acids. The CDR3 DNA follows: TGTGCCAGTAGTATAGCAGAACGGCGCAATCAGCCCCAGCATTTT. Protein: CASSIAERRNQPQHF.

V and J are TRBV11-3 and TRBJ1-2; D is unresolved. The V end was cut by 0 bases, the J end by 5 bases, with 16 bases between. The CDR3 runs to 16 residues. CDR1 SGHNT and CDR2 YENEEA come from the germline V gene. The CDR3 coding sequence is TGTGCCAGCAGCTTAGATTGGCTAGGGCAGGCTTATGGCTACACCTTC. Translated, it gives CASSLDWLGQAYGYTF.

A single count supports this clone. The chain has TRBV19 and TRBJ2-7, with 7 positions matching TRBD1. This CDR3 is 13 amino acids long. Germline assignment: CDR1 LNHDA and CDR2 SQIVND (reference sequence). Unmatched junction bases numbered 2, after V lost 3 bases and J lost 3 bases. CDR3 region: CASSIQGDYEQYF. CDR3 DNA sequence: TGTGCCAGTAGTATCCAGGGGGACTACGAGCAGTACTTC.

The CDR3 is CASSLVLGLSYGYTF. In DNA form, the CDR3 reads TGTGCCAGCAGCTTAGTGTTGGGGCTGTCCTATGGCTACACCTTC. The genes are TRBV7-9 and TRBJ1-2; tentative D call: TRBD1 (5 bases). Per the germline V gene, CDR1 is SEHNR and CDR2 is FQNEAQ (reference sequence). V dropped 1 base and J dropped 4 bases, with 13 bases sitting between them. The CDR3 runs 15 residues.

The chain has TRBV3-1 (or the pseudogene TRBV3-2) and TRBJ2-1, with 10 positions matching TRBD2. Trimming took 5 bases from V and 4 from J; bases not matched to a gene: 11. The CDR3 has 17 residues. CDR1 is LGHDT and CDR2 is YNNKEL in the germline V gene (reference sequence). The CDR3 protein is CASSSSGSASLYNEQFF. CDR3 nucleotide sequence: TGTGCCAGCAGCTCTAGCGGGAGCGCTTCTTTGTACAATGAGCAGTTCTTC.

The CDR3 region is CASRRGAGTEAFF. The CDR3 DNA reads as TGTGCCAGCAGACGTGGCGCGGGAACTGAAGCTTTCTTT. V is TRBV13 and J is TRBJ1-1, with D unresolved. Germline V gene sequence: CDR1 PRHDT, CDR2 FYEKMQ (reference sequence). The V end was cut by 6 bases, the J end by 5 bases, with 13 bases between. CDR3 length: 13 amino acids.

V is TRBV7-6 and J is TRBJ1-4; unclear D gene. V was cut by 5 bases and J by 4 bases, with 17 bases left in between. The CDR3 runs 16 residues. Germline CDR1 SGHVS, CDR2 FNYEAQ. CDR3 nucleotide sequence: TGTGCCAGCAGCCGTAGCTATTTTGGGAGTAATGAAAAACTGTTTTTT. It encodes CASSRSYFGSNEKLFF. The full variable domain, rest sourced from reference TRBV7-6 and TRBJ1-4, is GAGVSQSPRYKVTKRGQDVALRCDPISGHVSLYWYRQALGQGPEFLTYFNYEAQQDKSGLPNDRFSAERPEGSISTLTIQRTEQRDSAMYRCASSRSYFGSNEKLFFGSGTQLSVL.

The chain links TRBV27 to TRBJ1-6; the match to TRBD1 covers 12 bases. The J segment lost 12 bases and the V segment lost 5 bases, leaving 8 bases of the junction unmatched. CDR1 is MNHEY, CDR2 SMNVEV, per germline (reference sequence). The CDR3 has 15 residues. The CDR3 reads CASSPGTGGVKPLHF. For the CDR3, the DNA is TGTGCCAGCAGTCCCGGGACAGGGGGCGTAAAACCCCTCCACTTT.

This clone was picked up one time. The chain recombines TRBV27 with TRBJ1-2; D possibly corresponds to TRBD1 (6 bases). V was pared by 7 bases and J by 3 bases, with 15 bases between. This CDR3 has 14 amino acids. Germline lookup yields CDR1 MNHEY and CDR2 SMNVEV (reference sequence). The CDR3 DNA reads as TGTGCCAGCACGACCGCGGGACACCACTATGGCTACACCTTC. Translation: CASTTAGHHYGYTF.

The V and J genes are TRBV28 and TRBJ1-2; no clear D. This CDR3 has 15 amino acids. The ends were cut back, 8 bases at V and 0 bases at J, with 16 bases in the middle. From germline, CDR1 is MDHEN and CDR2 SYDVKM. In DNA form, the CDR3 reads TGTGCCAGCTGCCTCCGGAACCTAGCTAACTATGGCTACACCTTC. Translation gives CASCLRNLANYGYTF.

The J gene is TRBJ2-7, the V gene TRBV29-1; 9 bases map to TRBD1. The V segment lost 7 bases and the J segment 2 bases; nucleotides outside the gene matches: 6. CDR1 and CDR2 from the germline V gene are SQVTM and ANQGSEA. The CDR3 is 13 amino acids. CDR3: CSADRGGTYEQYF. CDR3 nucleotide sequence: TGCAGCGCCGACAGGGGGGGGACCTACGAGCAGTACTTC.

The chain carries TRBV19 and TRBJ1-2; tentative D call: TRBD1 (5 bases). V was clipped by 5 bases and J by 0 bases, with 13 bases between them. The CDR3 has 15 amino acids. Germline CDR1 is LNHDA and CDR2 is SQIVND (reference sequence). The CDR3 sequence is CASSPSGTPNYGYTF. DNA of the CDR3: TGTGCCAGTAGTCCGTCAGGGACCCCTAACTATGGCTACACCTTC.

The chain links TRBV6-5 to TRBJ2-7, with D hard to call. Trimming left V 4 bases short and J 3 bases short, with 10 bases between. This CDR3 region has 13 residues. The germline V gene has CDR1 MNHEY and CDR2 SVGAGI. The DNA for the CDR3 is TGTGCCAGCAGTTCCTTTCTAGGCTACGAGCAGTACTTC. Protein sequence: CASSSFLGYEQYF.

This clone showed up just once. This sample includes further DNA sequences coding for the same CDR3. The chain is built from TRBV7-8 and TRBJ1-2, with unresolved D. Trimming cost V 2 bases and J 4 bases, with 5 bases left between them. CDR3 length: 12 amino acids. CDR1 and CDR2 (germline): SGHVS, FQNEAQ. CDR3 in DNA: TGTGCCAGCAGCTTACGCAGCTATGGCTACACCTTC. Protein sequence: CASSLRSYGYTF.

V usage is TRBV6-5 and J usage is TRBJ1-4; TRBD1 might be the D (5 bases). The length of the CDR3 is 16 residues. Trimming shortened V by 1 base and J by 0 bases, and 9 bases separated the two germline ends. The germline V gene encodes CDR1 MNHEY and CDR2 SVGAGI. Written as DNA, the CDR3 is TGTGCCAGCAGTTACTTACGGGGCGCAACTAATGAAAAACTGTTTTTT. It is translated as CASSYLRGATNEKLFF.

This clone was counted only a few times. The rearrangement uses TRBV13 and TRBJ2-7; D uncertain. Trimming removed 0 bases from V and 0 bases from J, with 6 bases in between. Germline values: CDR1 PRHDT, CDR2 FYEKMQ (reference sequence). This CDR3 spans 14 amino acids. The CDR3 DNA follows: TGTGCCAGCAGCTTAGGTGATGGCTCCTACGAGCAGTACTTC. Amino acids: CASSLGDGSYEQYF.

This rearrangement joins TRBV27 to TRBJ2-1; 7 nucleotides line up with TRBD1. Germline CDR1 reads MNHEY; CDR2 reads SMNVEV (reference sequence). Trimming at V came to 6 bases and at J to 4 bases, leaving 12 bases not matched to a gene. The CDR3 is made up of 16 amino acids. This CDR3 is CASRQPRQGTYNEQFF. The CDR3 DNA follows: TGTGCCAGCAGGCAACCCAGACAGGGAACTTACAATGAGCAGTTCTTC.

This sequence joins TRBV2 and TRBJ1-6; perhaps TRBD1 as D (5 bases). Between the trimmed V and J ends, which lost 5 bases and 2 bases, there was a span of 13 bases. Per the germline V gene, CDR1 is SNHLY and CDR2 is FYNNEI. The CDR3 consists of 16 residues. CDR3 sequence (DNA): TGTGCCAGCAGTCCCGGGACCGACCCCTATAATTCACCCCTCCACTTT. It specifies CASSPGTDPYNSPLHF. The full variable domain, its missing parts supplied by reference TRBV2 and TRBJ1-6, is EPEVTQTPSHQVTQMGQEVILRCVPISNHLYFYWYRQILGQKVEFLVSFYNNEISEKSEIFDDQFSVERPDGSNFTLKIRSTKLEDSAMYFCASSPGTDPYNSPLHFGNGTRLTVT.

This clone was seen more than once but under ten times. This chain links TRBV28 with TRBJ1-1, with no clear D. This CDR3 contains 13 residues. Germline V gene data show CDR1 as MDHEN and CDR2 as SYDVKM. Trimming pared 2 bases from V and 5 bases from J, leaving 9 bases between. CDR3 loop: CASSLIFETEAFF. Written as DNA, the CDR3 is TGTGCCAGCAGTTTAATTTTTGAGACTGAAGCTTTCTTT.

CDR3 DNA sequence: TGTGCCAGCTCACCCAGGACAGGGAAAAACACAGATACGCAGTATTTT. The encoded protein is CASSPRTGKNTDTQYF. J is TRBJ2-3 and V is TRBV18; 8 positions agree with TRBD1. The junction had 7 bases not matched to a gene; V was cut back by 3 bases and J by 2 bases. CDR1 is KGHSH, CDR2 LQKENI, per germline. The CDR3 spans 16 residues. The whole variable domain, filled in from reference TRBV18 and TRBJ2-3, reads NAGVMQNPRHLVRRRGQEARLRCSPMKGHSHVYWYRQLPEEGLKFMVYLQKENIIDESGMPKERFSAEFPKEGPSILRIQQVVRGDSAAYFCASSPRTGKNTDTQYFGPGTRLTVL.